The sequence of this TCR beta chain was determined in a study of PD-1 blockade in classical Hodgkin lymphoma. Study-wide results and caveats: Those achieving complete response showed baseline diversity like newly diagnosed patients.

Sample time point: cycle 4 day 1 (C4D1), after more than 5 weeks of nivolumab. All trial patients relapsed after autologous stem cell transplantation. Relapsed/refractory classical Hodgkin lymphoma patients had complete, partial or progressive responses. Comment on this clone: Its antigen is not known.

Trimming removed 0 bases at V and 9 bases at J, with 18 bases between. CDR1 and CDR2 (germline): MGHRA, YSYEKL. The CDR3 is made up of 15 amino acids. The data were produced by immunoSEQ multiplex PCR, yet TCRdb's version contains in-frame clones alone and is incomplete. The table shows roughly 96,000 clones, with 85% to 95% occurring only once. The TCR was taken from a human donor with classical Hodgkin lymphoma. This sequence joins TRBV4-1 and TRBJ2-7; the D gene is possibly TRBD1 (6 bases). The sequences come from peripheral blood mononuclear cells (PBMCs), collected before the fourth cycle of nivolumab. CDR3 in DNA: TGCGCCAGCAGCCAAGATCCCCTGGGTTTAGGGGGGCAGTACTTC. Protein: CASSQDPLGLGGQYF.